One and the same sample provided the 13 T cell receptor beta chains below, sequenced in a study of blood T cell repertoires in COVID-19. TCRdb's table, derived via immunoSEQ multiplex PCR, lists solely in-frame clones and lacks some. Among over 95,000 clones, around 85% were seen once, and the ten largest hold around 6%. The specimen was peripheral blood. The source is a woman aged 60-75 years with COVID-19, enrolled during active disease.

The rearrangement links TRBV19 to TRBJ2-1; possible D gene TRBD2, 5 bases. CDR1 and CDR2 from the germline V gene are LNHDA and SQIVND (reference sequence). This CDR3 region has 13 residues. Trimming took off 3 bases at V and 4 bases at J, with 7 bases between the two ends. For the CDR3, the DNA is TGTGCCAGTAGTATCGGACTTTACAATGAGCAGTTCTTC. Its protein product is CASSIGLYNEQFF.

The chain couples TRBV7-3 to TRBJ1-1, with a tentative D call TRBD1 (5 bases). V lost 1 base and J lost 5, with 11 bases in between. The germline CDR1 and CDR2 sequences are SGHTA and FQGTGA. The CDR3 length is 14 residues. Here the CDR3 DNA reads TGTGCCAGCAGCTTAAACCAGGGAGGGACTGAAGCTTTCTTT. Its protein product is CASSLNQGGTEAFF.

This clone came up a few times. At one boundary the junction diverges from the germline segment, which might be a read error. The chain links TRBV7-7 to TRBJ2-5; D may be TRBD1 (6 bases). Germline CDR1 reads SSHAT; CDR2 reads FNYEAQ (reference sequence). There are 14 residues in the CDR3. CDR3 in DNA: TGTGCTAGCAGCTTAGAAGCAGGGGCAGAGACCCAGTACTTC. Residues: CASSLEAGAETQYF.

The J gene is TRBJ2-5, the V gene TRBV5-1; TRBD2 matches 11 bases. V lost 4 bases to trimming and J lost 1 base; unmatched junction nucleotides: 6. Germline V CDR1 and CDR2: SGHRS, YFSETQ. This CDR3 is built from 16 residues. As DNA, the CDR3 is TGCGCCAGCAGCCCTAGCGGGGGGTCCCCCCAAGAGACCCAGTACTTC. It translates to CASSPSGGSPQETQYF.

CDR3 loop: CASSLNTGELFF. The CDR3 bases are TGTGCCAGCAGCCTAAACACCGGGGAGCTGTTTTTT. This rearrangement joins TRBV2 to TRBJ2-2, with D unclear. V lost 6 bases and J 2 bases, leaving 4 bases between the germline ends. The germline CDR1 and CDR2 sequences are SNHLY and FYNNEI. CDR3 length equals 12 residues.

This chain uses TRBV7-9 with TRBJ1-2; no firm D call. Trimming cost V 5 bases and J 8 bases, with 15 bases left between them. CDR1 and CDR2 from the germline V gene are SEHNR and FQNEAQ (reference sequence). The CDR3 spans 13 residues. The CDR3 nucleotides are TGTGCCAGCAGCGTAGAGCTGTCAAGAGGCTACACCTTC. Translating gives CASSVELSRGYTF.

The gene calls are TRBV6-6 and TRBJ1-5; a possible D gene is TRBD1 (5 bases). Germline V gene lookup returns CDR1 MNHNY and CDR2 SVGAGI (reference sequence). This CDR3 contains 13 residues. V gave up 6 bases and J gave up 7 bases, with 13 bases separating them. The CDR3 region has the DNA TGTGCCAGCAGCTCCCAGGGTGCCCAGCCCCAGCATTTT. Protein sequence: CASSSQGAQPQHF.

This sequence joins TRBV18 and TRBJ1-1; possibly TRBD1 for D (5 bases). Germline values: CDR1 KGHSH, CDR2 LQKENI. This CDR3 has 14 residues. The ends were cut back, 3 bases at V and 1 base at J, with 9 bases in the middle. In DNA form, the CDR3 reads TGTGCCAGCTCACCGGGGCAGGGGAACACTGAAGCTTTCTTT. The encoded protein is CASSPGQGNTEAFF. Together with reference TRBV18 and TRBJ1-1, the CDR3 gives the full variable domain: NAGVMQNPRHLVRRRGQEARLRCSPMKGHSHVYWYRQLPEEGLKFMVYLQKENIIDESGMPKERFSAEFPKEGPSILRIQQVVRGDSAAYFCASSPGQGNTEAFFGQGTRLTVV.

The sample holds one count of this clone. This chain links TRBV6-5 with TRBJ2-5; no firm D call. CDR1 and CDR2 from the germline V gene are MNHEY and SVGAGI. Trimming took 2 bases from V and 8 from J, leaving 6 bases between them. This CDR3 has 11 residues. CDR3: CASSYGITQYF. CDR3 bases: TGTGCCAGCAGTTACGGCATTACCCAGTACTTC.

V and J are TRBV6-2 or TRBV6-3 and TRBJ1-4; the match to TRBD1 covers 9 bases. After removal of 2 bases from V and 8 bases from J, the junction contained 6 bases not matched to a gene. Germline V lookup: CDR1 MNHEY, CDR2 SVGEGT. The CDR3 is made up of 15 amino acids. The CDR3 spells CASSYRGQGREKLFF. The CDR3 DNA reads TGTGCCAGCAGTTACAGGGGACAGGGACGAGAAAAACTGTTTTTT.

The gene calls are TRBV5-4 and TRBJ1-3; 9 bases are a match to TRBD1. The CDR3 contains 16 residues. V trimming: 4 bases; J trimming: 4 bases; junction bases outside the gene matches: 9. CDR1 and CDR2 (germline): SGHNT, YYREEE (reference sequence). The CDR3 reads CASSVNRGLEGNTIYF. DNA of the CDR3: TGTGCCAGCAGCGTCAACAGGGGGCTGGAAGGAAACACCATATATTTT.

The DNA of the CDR3 is TGTGCCAGCAGTTACGGACAGTTTGAAGCTTTCTTT. Protein: CASSYGQFEAFF. The chain joins TRBV7-9 to TRBJ1-1, with D perhaps matching TRBD1 (6 bases). V shed 6 bases and J shed 7 bases, with 12 bases lying between them. Germline V CDR1 and CDR2: SEHNR, FQNEAQ (reference sequence). The CDR3 has 12 amino acids. The whole variable domain, remainder taken from reference TRBV7-9 and TRBJ1-1, is DTGVSQNPRHKITKRGQNVTFRCDPISEHNRLYWYRQTLGQGPEFLTYFQNEAQLEKSRLLSDRFSAERPKGSFSTLEIQRTEQGDSAMYLCASSYGQFEAFFGQGTRLTVV.

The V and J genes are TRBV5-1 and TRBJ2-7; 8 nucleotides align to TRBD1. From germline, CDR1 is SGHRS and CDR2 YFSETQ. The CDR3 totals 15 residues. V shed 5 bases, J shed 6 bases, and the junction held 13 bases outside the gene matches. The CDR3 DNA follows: TGCGCCAGCAGAGAAGGGACAGGCGGCGTCACCGAGCAGTACTTC. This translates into CASREGTGGVTEQYF.